This T cell receptor beta chain was identified in a study of memory CD4+ T cells and cytomegalovirus serostatus. Study details: Donors were healthy Belgian adults, 8 to 10 CMV seropositive and about two dozen seronegative. Whole-study results and caveats: The CMV-associated TCR signature appears largely within the CD4+ memory repertoire.

In the source study's methods: Out-of-frame sequences were removed, leaving roughly 2,200,000 distinct TCRbeta sequences. TCRdb's table, derived via immunoSEQ multiplex PCR, lists solely in-frame clones and lacks some. The V and J calls and clone size are taken from that table; D and trimming were inferred from the DNA. The data contain under 40,000 clones, 79% of them seen just once; the ten biggest clones take up approximately 5.3%. Trimming took off 4 bases at V and 1 base at J, with 7 bases between the two ends. Germline CDR1 and CDR2: LGHNA and YSLEER. The CDR3 is 13 amino acids. Single viable CD3+CD4+CD8-CD45RO+ cells were sorted as the memory CD4+ T cells. Positive selection with CD4 microbeads enriched total CD4+ T cells. This clone has a single count. No antigen is known for it.

The sample was memory CD4+ T cells from blood. This chain connects TRBV4-3 to TRBJ1-2; D is uncertain. This TCR came from an adult in good health and CMV-seropositive. CDR3: CASSPDGNYGYTF. Here the CDR3 DNA reads TGCGCCAGCAGCCCGGACGGTAACTATGGCTACACCTTC.